This T cell receptor beta chain was sequenced during a study of blood T cell repertoires in COVID-19. Study-level background: Samples taken during acute and convalescent COVID-19 were collected in the United States, Italy and Spain.

Authors' analysis steps: Reference gene primers were amplified, and this amplification served to estimate nucleated cell counts. Measured with immunoSEQ multiplex PCR; TCRdb has only the in-frame clones, and not every one. V and J calls and clone size are as listed in that table; D and trimming were resolved from the DNA. The sample has approximately 200,000 clones, 70% to 90% seen once. The trim removed 5 bases at V and 5 bases at J, leaving 3 bases unmatched. Germline-derived CDR1 and CDR2 are SGHNT and YYREEE (reference sequence). The CDR3 covers 12 residues. The sample taken for sequencing was PBMCs or T cells enriched from blood (not recorded which). The chain carries TRBV5-4 and TRBJ2-5; 7 nucleotides line up with TRBD1. The TCR sequence derives from a young man who had recovered from COVID-19. The CDR3 DNA is TGTGCCAGCAGAGACAGGGAGGAGACCCAGTACTTC. Translating it yields CASRDREETQYF.